The entry below gives a single TCR beta chain sequence along with its context. The data belong to a study of CD8 T cells in Susac syndrome. Healthy donors were controls matched for age and sex. CDR3 length equals 16 residues. The germline gives CDR1 MGHRA, CDR2 YSYEKL. The germline V and J ends were trimmed by 3 bases and 0 bases, with 12 bases remaining between them. Random hexamers were used to reverse transcribe the RNA input (0.5 to 1 ug). Multiplex immunoSEQ PCR targeted 54 Vbeta and 13 Jbeta TCR beta segments. MiXCR, run by TCRdb on the immunoSEQ multiplex PCR reads, gives a single entry per CDR3 protein. This table has more than 110,000 distinct CDR3 sequences, around 94% appearing once.

The chain employs TRBV4-1 and TRBJ2-1; D may be TRBD2 (5 bases). This TCR was sampled from a human donor in good health. The sample consisted of CD8+ T cells from PBMCs. The CDR3: CASSQYVSGSYNEQFF. CDR3 sequence (DNA): TGCGCCAGCAGCCAGTACGTCAGCGGCTCCTACAATGAGCAGTTCTTC.